This T cell receptor (beta chain) was sequenced in a study of blood T cell repertoires in COVID-19. This CDR3 is built from 18 residues. Data came from immunoSEQ multiplex PCR; TCRdb stores just in-frame clones and leaves some out. The sample yields fewer than 400,000 clones, around nine tenths seen once. The sequence derives from a man in his 60s who had recovered from COVID-19. What was sequenced was PBMCs or T cells enriched from blood (not recorded which). The chain employs TRBV21-1 and TRBJ2-6; TRBD1 is taken as the D call from the table, unchecked against the DNA. TRBV21-1 is described as a pseudogene. The CDR3 is CASSKKGTLSSGANVLTF. CDR3 sequence (DNA): TGTGCCAGCAGCAAAAAAGGGACACTTAGCTCTGGGGCCAACGTCCTGACTTTC.